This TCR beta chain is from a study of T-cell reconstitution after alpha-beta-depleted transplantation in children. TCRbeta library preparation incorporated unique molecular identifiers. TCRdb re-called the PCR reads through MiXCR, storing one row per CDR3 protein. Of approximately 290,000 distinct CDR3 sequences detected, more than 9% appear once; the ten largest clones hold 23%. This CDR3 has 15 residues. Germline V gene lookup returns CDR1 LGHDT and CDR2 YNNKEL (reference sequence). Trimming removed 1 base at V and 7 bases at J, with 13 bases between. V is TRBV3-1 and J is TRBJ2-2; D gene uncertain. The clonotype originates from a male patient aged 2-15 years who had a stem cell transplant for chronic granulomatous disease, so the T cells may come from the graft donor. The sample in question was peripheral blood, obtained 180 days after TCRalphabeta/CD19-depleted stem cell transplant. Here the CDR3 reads CASSQGSWKGGELFF. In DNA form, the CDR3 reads TGTGCCAGCAGCCAAGGATCTTGGAAGGGCGGGGAGCTGTTTTTT.